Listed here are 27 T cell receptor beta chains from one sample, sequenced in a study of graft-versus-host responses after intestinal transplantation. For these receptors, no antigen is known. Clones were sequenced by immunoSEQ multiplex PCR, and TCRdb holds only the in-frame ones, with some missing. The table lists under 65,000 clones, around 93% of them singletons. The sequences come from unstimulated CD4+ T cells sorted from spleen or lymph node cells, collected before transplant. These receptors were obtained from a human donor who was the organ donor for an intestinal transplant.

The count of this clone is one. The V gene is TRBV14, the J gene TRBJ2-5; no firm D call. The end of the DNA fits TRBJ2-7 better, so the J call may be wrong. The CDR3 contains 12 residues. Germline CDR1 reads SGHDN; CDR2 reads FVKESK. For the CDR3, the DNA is TGTGCCAGCAGCCCCTCTCGCCACGAGCAGTACTTC. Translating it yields CASSPSRHEQYF.

Here the CDR3 reads CASSIRTGGGGYTF. The CDR3 nucleotides are TGTGCCAGTAGTATCCGGACAGGCGGAGGTGGCTACACCTTC. The chain uses TRBV19 and TRBJ1-2, with 7 bases that match TRBD1. CDR3 length equals 14 residues. Germline lookup yields CDR1 LNHDA and CDR2 SQIVND (reference sequence). V was clipped by 3 bases and J by 7 bases; unmatched bases: 8.

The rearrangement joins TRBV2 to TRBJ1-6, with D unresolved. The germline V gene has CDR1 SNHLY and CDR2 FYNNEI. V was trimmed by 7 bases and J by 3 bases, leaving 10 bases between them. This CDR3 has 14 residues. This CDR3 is CASKGGLYNSPLHF. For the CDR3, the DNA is TGTGCCAGCAAGGGAGGGCTCTATAATTCACCCCTCCACTTT. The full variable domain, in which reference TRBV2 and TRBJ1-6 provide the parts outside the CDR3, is EPEVTQTPSHQVTQMGQEVILRCVPISNHLYFYWYRQILGQKVEFLVSFYNNEISEKSEIFDDQFSVERPDGSNFTLKIRSTKLEDSAMYFCASKGGLYNSPLHFGNGTRLTVT.

In DNA form, the CDR3 reads TGTGCCAGCAACCTTGTGGAGGGAAATGGCTACACCTTC. Its translation is CASNLVEGNGYTF. The V and J genes are TRBV6-1 and TRBJ1-2; no reliable D call. The germline V gene encodes CDR1 MNHNS and CDR2 SASEGT. CDR3 size: 13 residues. Trimming shortened V by 7 bases and J by 6 bases, and 15 bases separated the two germline ends.

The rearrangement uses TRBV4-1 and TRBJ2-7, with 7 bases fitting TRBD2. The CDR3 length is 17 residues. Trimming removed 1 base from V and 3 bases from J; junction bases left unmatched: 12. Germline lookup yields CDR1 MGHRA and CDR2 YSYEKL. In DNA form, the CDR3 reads TGCGCCAGCAGCCAAGGGACCTTGAAGCGGGACGACTACGAGCAGTACTTC. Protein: CASSQGTLKRDDYEQYF.

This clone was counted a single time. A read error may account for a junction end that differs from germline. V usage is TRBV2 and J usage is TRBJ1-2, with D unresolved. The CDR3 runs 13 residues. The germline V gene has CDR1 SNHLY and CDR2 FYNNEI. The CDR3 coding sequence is TGTGCCAGCAGTGAAGAGGTTGTCTATGGCCACACCTTC. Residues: CASSEEVVYGHTF.

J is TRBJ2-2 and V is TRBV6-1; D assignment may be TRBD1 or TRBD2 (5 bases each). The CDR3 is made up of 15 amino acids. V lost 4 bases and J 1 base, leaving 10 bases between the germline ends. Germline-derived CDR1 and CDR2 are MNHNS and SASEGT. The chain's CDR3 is CASSVRGVNTGELFF. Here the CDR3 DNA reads TGTGCCAGCAGTGTGAGGGGAGTGAACACCGGGGAGCTGTTTTTT.

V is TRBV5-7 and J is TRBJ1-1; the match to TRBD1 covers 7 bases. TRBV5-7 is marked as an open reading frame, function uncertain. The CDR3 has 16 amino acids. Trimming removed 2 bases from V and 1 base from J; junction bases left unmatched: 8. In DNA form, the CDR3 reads TGTGCCAGCAGCTTTGACAGGGTATCGGGGAACACTGAAGCTTTCTTT. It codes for CASSFDRVSGNTEAFF.

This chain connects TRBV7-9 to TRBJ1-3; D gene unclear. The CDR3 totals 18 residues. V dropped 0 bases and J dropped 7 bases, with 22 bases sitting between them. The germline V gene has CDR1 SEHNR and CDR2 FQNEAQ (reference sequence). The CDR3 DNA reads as TGTGCCAGCAGCTTAGCATTGATCTTCGGGCAGGAGCGTAACACCATATATTTT. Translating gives CASSLALIFGQERNTIYF.

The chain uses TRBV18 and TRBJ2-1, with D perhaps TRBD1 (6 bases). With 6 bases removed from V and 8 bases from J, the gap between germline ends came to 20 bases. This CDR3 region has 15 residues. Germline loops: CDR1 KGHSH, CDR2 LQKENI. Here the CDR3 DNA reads TGTGCCAGCTCCCGAACTAGACAGGCTTTGGATGAGCAGTTCTTC. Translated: CASSRTRQALDEQFF.

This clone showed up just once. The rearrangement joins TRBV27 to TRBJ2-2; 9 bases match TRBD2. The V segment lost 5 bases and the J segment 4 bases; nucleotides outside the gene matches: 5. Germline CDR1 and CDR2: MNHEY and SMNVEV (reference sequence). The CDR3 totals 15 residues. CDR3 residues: CASSPWRGGTGELFF. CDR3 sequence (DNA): TGTGCCAGCAGTCCCTGGCGGGGGGGCACCGGGGAGCTGTTTTTT.

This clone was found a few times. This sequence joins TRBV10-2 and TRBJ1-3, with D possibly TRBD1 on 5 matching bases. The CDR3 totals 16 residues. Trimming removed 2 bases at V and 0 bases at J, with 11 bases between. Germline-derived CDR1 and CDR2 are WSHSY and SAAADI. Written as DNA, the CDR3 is TGCGCCAGCAGTGAGGGATGGGGCGGCTCTGGAAACACCATATATTTT. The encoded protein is CASSEGWGGSGNTIYF.

The CDR3 protein is CASTRLAGVTGELFF. As DNA, the CDR3 is TGTGCCAGCACTCGGCTAGCGGGGGTAACCGGGGAGCTGTTTTTT. The chain is built from TRBV9 and TRBJ2-2; 10 bases align to TRBD2. The CDR3 is 15 amino acids. Germline assignment: CDR1 SGDLS and CDR2 YYNGEE. V trimming: 6 bases; J trimming: 5 bases; junction bases outside the gene matches: 7.

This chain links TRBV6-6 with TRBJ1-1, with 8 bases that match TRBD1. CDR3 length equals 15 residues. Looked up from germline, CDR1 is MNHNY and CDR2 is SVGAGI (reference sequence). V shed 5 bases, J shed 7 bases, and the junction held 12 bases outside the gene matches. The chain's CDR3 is CASSDGTGLNFEAFF. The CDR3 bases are TGTGCCAGCAGTGACGGGACAGGCCTGAATTTTGAAGCTTTCTTT.

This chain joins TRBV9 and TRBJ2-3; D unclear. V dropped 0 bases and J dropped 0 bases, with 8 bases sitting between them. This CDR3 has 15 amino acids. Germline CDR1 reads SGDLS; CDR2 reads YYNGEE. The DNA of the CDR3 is TGTGCCAGCAGCGTAGGGGCGCCTAGCACAGATACGCAGTATTTT. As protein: CASSVGAPSTDTQYF.

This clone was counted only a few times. The CDR3 spells CASSSGLSEEKLFF. CDR3 DNA: TGTGCCAGCAGCTCCGGATTATCGGAGGAAAAACTGTTTTTT. This sequence joins TRBV7-9 and TRBJ1-4; D remains unclear. Trimming took off 4 bases at V and 8 bases at J, with 14 bases between the two ends. Per germline, CDR1 SEHNR and CDR2 FQNEAQ (reference sequence). This CDR3 spans 14 amino acids. The full variable domain, rest sourced from reference TRBV7-9 and TRBJ1-4, is DTGVSQNPRHKITKRGQNVTFRCDPISEHNRLYWYRQTLGQGPEFLTYFQNEAQLEKSRLLSDRFSAERPKGSFSTLEIQRTEQGDSAMYLCASSSGLSEEKLFFGSGTQLSVL.

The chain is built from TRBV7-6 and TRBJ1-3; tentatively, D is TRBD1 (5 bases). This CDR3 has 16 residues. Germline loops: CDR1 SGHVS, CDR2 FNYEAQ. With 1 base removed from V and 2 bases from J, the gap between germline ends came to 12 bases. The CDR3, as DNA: TGTGCCAGCAGCTTAGGGGGGACGGCTACTGGAAACACCATATATTTT. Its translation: CASSLGGTATGNTIYF.

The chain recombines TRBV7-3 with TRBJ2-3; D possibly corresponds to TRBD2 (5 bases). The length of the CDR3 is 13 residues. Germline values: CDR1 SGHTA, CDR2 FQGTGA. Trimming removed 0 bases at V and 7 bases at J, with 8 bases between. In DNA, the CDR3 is TGTGCCAGCAGCTTAACCGGACTCCATACGCAGTATTTT. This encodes CASSLTGLHTQYF.

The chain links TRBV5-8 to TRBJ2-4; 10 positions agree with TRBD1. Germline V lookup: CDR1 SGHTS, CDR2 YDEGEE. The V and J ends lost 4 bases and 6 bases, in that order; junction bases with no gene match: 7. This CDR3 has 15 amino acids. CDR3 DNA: TGTGCCAGCAGCAAAATTCGGACAGGGGGAAACATTCAGTACTTC. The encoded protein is CASSKIRTGGNIQYF.

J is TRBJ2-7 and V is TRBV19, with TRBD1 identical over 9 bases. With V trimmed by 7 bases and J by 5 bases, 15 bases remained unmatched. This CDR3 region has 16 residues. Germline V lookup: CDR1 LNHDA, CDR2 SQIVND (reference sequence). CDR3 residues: CASTPTLHRGQDEQYF. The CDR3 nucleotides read TGTGCCAGTACCCCCACCCTCCACAGGGGGCAGGACGAGCAGTACTTC.

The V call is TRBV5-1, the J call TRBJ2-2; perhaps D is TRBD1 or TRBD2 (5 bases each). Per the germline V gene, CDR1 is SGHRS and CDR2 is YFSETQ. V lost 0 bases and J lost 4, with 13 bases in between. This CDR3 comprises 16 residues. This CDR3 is CASSLAPMRGTGELFF. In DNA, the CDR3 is TGCGCCAGCAGCTTGGCCCCTATGAGGGGCACCGGGGAGCTGTTTTTT.

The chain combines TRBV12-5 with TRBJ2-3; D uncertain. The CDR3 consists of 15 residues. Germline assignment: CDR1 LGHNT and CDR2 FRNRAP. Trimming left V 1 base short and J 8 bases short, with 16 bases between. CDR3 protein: CASGLDGLKSVTQYF. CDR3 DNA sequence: TGTGCTAGTGGTTTGGACGGTTTGAAGTCTGTTACGCAGTATTTT.

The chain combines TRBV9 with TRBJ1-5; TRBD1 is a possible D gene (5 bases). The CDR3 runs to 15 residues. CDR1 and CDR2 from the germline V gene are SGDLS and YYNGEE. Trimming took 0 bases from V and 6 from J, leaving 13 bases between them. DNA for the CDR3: TGTGCCAGCAGCGTAGGAGGGGACGGGAGTCAGCCCCAGCATTTT. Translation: CASSVGGDGSQPQHF.

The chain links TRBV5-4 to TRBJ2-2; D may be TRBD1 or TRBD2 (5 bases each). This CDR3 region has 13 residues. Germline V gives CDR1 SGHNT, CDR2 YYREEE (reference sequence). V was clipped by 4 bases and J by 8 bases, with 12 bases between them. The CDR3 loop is CASSLGPEGELFF. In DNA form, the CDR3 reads TGTGCCAGCAGCCTGGGACCAGAAGGGGAGCTGTTTTTT.

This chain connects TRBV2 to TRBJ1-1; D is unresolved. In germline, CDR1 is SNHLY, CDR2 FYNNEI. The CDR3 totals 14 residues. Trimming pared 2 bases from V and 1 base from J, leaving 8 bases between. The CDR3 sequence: CASSEREGNTEAFF. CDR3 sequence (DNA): TGTGCCAGCAGTGAAAGGGAGGGGAACACTGAAGCTTTCTTT. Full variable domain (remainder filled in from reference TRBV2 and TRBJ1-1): EPEVTQTPSHQVTQMGQEVILRCVPISNHLYFYWYRQILGQKVEFLVSFYNNEISEKSEIFDDQFSVERPDGSNFTLKIRSTKLEDSAMYFCASSEREGNTEAFFGQGTRLTVV.

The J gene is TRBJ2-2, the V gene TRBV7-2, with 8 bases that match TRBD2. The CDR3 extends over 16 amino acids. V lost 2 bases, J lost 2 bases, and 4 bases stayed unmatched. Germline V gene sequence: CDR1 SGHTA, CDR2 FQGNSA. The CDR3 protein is CASSLLSGGNTGELFF. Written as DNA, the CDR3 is TGTGCCAGCAGCTTACTAAGCGGGGGAAACACCGGGGAGCTGTTTTTT.

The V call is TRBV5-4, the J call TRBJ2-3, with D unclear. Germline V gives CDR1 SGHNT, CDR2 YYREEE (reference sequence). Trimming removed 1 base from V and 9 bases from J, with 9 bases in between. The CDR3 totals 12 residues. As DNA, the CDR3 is TGTGCCAGCAGCTTGTCTGAAGGAACGCAGTATTTT. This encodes CASSLSEGTQYF.